The clone carrying this TCR beta chain was seen at least ten times. This sample stems from a study of shared clonotypes between healthy human individuals. Across several immunoSEQ plates, the genomic DNA of each subset was split evenly. The data were produced by immunoSEQ multiplex PCR, yet TCRdb's version contains in-frame clones alone and is incomplete. The data hold around 1.1 million clones, with 70% to 80% observed a single time. Sequences were obtained from memory CD4+ T cells from PBMCs. As for subset: CD45RA-negative fraction. The clonotype comes from a man younger than 35 in good health. Some clones in this sample may be carry-over from other donors' samples.

The CDR3 here is CASSMGGSAPDTQYF. DNA of the CDR3: TGTGCCAGTAGCATGGGGGGGAGCGCCCCAGATACGCAGTATTTT. This chain connects TRBV19 to TRBJ2-3; TRBD2 aligns across 7 bases. The trim removed 6 bases at V and 4 bases at J, leaving 10 bases unmatched. This CDR3 is 15 amino acids long. Germline values: CDR1 LNHDA, CDR2 SQIVND (reference sequence).